This T cell receptor beta chain was identified during a study of blood T cell repertoires in COVID-19. Across the whole study: Italy, Spain and the United States were the sources of the convalescent and acute COVID-19 samples. PBMCs, B-cell-depleted T cells, or T cells provided the cDNA or gDNA that made up the material.

Per the original data handling: Reference gene primer amplification gave estimated nucleated cell counts. Repertoires were generated with immunoSEQ multiplex PCR, while TCRdb's copy carries only in-frame clones and drops some. V and J calls and clone size are copied from that table; D and trimming were computed from the DNA. The repertoire holds about 220,000 clones, with about 88% as singletons. CDR1 is MNHEY and CDR2 is SVGAGI in the germline V gene. With 7 bases removed from V and 5 bases from J, the gap between germline ends came to 20 bases. The CDR3 spans 15 residues. Sequencing used peripheral blood. The chain employs TRBV6-5 and TRBJ1-1; D perhaps matches TRBD1 (6 bases). This receptor was obtained from a man aged 35-49 years with acute or convalescent COVID-19. The CDR3 DNA sequence: TGTGCCAGCAATGCACAACAAGGGGGATGGACTGAAGCTTTCTTT. Translation gives CASNAQQGGWTEAFF.